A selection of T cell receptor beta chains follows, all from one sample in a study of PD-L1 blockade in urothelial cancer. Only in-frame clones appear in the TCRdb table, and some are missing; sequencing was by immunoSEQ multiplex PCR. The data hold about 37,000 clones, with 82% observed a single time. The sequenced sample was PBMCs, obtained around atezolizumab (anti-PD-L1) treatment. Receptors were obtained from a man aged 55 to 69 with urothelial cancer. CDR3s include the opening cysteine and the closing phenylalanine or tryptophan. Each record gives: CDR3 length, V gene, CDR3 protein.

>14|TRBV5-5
CASTSPKENEKLFF
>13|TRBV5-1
CASSLVTSYEQYF
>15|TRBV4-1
CASSSPGGLGNTIYF
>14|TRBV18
CASSPRWSPYGYTF
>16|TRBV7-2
CASSLTLLAGHYEQYF
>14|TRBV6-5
CASGEHGYNSPLHF
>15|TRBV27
CASSLSGRAGYGYTF
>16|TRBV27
CASSLTGTSVNTEAFF
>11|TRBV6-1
CASSTWHEQFF
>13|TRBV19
CASSIGGRGEQFF
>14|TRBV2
CASRATGNDYEQYF
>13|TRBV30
CAWSVSDYYEQYF
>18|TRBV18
CASSPGQQTPLAKNIQYF
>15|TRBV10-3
CAISEIGGLNTEAFF
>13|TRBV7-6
CASSLAERNEQFF
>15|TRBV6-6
CASRIGQGSNQPQHF
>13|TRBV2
CASSGTGGETQYF
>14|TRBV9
CASSVGQDNEKLFF
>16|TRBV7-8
CASSLVVGRGHSPLHF
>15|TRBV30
CAHERGRDQYGELFF
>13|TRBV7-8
CASFEGAGETQYF
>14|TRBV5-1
CASNHWGSNTEAFF
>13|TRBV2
CASSEAGGLPLHF
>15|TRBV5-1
CASSLVAAEEGSQYF
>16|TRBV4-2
CASSLSLAGGSYEQYF
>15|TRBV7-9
CASSSTTGVLETQYF
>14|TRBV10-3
CAISERTANTEAFF
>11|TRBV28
CATENNYGYTF